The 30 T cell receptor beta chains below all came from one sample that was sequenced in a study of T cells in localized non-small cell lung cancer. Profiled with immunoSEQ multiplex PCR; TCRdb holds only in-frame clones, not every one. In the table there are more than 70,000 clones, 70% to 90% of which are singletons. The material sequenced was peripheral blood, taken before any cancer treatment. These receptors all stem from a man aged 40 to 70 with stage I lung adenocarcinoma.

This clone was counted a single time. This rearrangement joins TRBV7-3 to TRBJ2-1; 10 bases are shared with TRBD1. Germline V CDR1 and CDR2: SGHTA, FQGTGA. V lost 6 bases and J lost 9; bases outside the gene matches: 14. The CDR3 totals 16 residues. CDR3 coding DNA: TGTGCCAGCAGTCCAATGGGGGACAGGGGATCGGGTGAGCAGTTCTTC. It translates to CASSPMGDRGSGEQFF.

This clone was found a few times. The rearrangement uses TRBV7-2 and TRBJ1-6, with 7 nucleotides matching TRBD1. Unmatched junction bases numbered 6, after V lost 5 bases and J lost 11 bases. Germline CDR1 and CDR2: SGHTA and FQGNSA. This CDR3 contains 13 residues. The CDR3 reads CASSGGQPTPLHF. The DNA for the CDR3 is TGTGCCAGCAGCGGGGGACAGCCTACACCCCTCCACTTT.

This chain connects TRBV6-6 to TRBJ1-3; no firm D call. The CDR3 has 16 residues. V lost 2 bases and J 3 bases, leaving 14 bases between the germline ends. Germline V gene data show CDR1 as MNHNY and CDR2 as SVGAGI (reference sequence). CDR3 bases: TGTGCCAGCAGTTACACCGGACCGACGGGTGGAAACACCATATATTTT. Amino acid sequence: CASSYTGPTGGNTIYF.

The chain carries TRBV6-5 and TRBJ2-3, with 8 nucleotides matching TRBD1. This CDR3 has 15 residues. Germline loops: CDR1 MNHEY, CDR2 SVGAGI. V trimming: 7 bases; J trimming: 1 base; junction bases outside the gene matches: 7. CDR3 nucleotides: TGTGCCAGCAACCGACAGGGGCCGCGCACAGATACGCAGTATTTT. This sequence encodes CASNRQGPRTDTQYF.

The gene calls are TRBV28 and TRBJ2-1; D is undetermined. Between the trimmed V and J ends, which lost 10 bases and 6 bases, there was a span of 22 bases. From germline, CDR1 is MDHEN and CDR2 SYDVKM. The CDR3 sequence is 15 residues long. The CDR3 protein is CAIPGPSQSRNEQFF. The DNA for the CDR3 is TGTGCCATTCCTGGACCCTCCCAATCCCGCAATGAGCAGTTCTTC.

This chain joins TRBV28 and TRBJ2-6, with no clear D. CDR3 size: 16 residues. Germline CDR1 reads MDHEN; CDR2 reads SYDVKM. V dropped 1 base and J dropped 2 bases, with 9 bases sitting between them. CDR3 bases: TGTGCCAGCAGTTTATCCGATCGAGCTGGGGCCAACGTCCTGACTTTC. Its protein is CASSLSDRAGANVLTF.

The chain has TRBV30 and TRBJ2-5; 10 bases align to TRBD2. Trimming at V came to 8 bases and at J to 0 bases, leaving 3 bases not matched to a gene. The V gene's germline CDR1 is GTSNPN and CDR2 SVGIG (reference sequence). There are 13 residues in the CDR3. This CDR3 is CARSGGHQETQYF. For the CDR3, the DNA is TGTGCCCGTAGCGGGGGGCACCAAGAGACCCAGTACTTC.

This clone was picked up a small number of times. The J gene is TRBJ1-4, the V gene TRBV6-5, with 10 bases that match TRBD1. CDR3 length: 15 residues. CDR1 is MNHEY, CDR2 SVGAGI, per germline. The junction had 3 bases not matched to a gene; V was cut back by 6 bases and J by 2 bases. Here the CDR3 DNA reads TGTGCCAGCAGCCGGACAGGGGGGACTAATGAAAAACTGTTTTTT. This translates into CASSRTGGTNEKLFF.

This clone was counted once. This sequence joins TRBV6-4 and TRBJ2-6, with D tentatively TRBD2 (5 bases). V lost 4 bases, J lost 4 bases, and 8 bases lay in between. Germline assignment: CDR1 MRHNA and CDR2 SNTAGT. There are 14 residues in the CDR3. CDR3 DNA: TGTGCCAGCAGTGCCACGGGGGGGGCCAACGTCCTGACTTTC. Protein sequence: CASSATGGANVLTF.

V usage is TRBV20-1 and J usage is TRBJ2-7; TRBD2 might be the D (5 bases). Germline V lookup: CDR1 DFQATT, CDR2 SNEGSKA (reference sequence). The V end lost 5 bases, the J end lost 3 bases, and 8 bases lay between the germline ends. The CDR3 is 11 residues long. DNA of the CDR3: TGCAGTGCTCCCGGGGTCTACGAGCAGTACTTC. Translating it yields CSAPGVYEQYF.

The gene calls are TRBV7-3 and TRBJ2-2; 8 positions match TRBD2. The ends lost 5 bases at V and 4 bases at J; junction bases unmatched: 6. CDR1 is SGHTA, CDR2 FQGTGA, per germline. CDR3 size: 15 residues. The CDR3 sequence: CASSPRGGSTGELFF. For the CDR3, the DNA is TGTGCCAGCAGCCCACGGGGGGGTAGCACCGGGGAGCTGTTTTTT.

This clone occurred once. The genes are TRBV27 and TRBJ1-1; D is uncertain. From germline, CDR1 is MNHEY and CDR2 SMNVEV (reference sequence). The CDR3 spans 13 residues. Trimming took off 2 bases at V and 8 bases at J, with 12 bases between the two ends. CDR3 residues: CASSLSSRVEAFF. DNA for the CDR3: TGTGCCAGCAGTTTAAGCTCTCGGGTCGAAGCTTTCTTT.

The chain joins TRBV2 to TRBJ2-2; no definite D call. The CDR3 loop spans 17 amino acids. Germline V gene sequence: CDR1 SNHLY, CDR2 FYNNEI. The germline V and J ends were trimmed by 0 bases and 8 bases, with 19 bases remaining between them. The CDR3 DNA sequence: TGTGCCAGCAGTGAAGCGGTCATGACAACCCGAGCGGGGGAGCTGTTTTTT. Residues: CASSEAVMTTRAGELFF.

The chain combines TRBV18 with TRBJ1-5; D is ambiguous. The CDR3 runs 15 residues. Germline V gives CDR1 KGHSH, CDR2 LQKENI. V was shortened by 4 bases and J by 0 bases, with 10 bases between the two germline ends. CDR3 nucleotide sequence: TGTGCCAGCTCACTCCGCGCGGATAGCAATCAGCCCCAGCATTTT. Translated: CASSLRADSNQPQHF.

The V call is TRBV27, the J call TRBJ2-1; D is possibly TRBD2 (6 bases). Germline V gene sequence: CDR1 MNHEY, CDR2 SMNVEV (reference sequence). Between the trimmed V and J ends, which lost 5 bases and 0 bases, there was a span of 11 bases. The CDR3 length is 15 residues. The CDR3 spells CASSPAGLSYNEQFF. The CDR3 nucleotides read TGTGCCAGCAGTCCCGCGGGACTCTCCTACAATGAGCAGTTCTTC.

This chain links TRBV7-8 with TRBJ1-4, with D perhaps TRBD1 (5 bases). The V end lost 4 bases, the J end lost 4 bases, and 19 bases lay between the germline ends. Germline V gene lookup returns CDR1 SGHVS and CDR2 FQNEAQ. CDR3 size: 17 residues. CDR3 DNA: TGTGCCAGCAGCTCCCATGAATGGGGCCGGTATAATGAAAAACTGTTTTTT. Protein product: CASSSHEWGRYNEKLFF.

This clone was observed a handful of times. The CDR3 region has the DNA TGCGCCAGGGAACGAACCGGGACTAGCGGGAGGAACACCGGGGAGCTGTTTTTT. Translating gives CARERTGTSGRNTGELFF. V usage is TRBV10-1 and J usage is TRBJ2-2; 14 bases align to TRBD2. Germline lookup yields CDR1 WNHNN and CDR2 SYGVQD (reference sequence). This CDR3 region has 18 residues. After removal of 9 bases from V and 1 base from J, the junction contained 10 bases not matched to a gene.

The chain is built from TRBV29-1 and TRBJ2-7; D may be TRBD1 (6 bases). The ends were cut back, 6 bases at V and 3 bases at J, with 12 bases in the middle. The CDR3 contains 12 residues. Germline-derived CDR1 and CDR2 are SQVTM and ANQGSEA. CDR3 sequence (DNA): TGCAGCGTGATAAAACAGGGCTACGAGCAGTACTTC. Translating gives CSVIKQGYEQYF.

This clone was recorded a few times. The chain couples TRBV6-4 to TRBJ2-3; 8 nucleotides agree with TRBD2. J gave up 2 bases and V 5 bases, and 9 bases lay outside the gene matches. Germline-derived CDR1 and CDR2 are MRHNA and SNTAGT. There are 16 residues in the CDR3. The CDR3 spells CASSSNSGSPTDTQYF. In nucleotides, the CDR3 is TGTGCCAGCAGTTCGAACAGCGGGAGCCCCACAGATACGCAGTATTTT.

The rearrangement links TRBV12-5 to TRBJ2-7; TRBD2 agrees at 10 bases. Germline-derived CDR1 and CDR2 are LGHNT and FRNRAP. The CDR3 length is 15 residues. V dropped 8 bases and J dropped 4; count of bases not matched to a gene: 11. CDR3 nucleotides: TGTGCTAGTTCCGCCGGGACTAGCGTTCCTTACGAGCAGTACTTC. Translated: CASSAGTSVPYEQYF.

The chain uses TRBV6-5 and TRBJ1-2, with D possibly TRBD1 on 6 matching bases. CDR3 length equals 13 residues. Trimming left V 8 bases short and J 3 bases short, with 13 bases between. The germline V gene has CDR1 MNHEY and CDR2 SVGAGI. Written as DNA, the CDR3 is TGTGCCAGCTCTTGGAGGGGGTACTATGGCTACACCTTC. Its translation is CASSWRGYYGYTF.

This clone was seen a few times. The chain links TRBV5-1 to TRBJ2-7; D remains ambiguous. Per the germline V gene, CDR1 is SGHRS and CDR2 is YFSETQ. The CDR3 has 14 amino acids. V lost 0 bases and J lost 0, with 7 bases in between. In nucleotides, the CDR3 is TGCGCCAGCAGCTTGGAACTAATCTCCTACGAGCAGTACTTC. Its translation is CASSLELISYEQYF. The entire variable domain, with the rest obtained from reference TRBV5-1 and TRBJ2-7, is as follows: KAGVTQTPRYLIKTRGQQVTLSCSPISGHRSVSWYQQTPGQGLQFLFEYFSETQRNKGNFPGRFSGRQFSNSRSEMNVSTLELGDSALYLCASSLELISYEQYFGPGTRLTVT.

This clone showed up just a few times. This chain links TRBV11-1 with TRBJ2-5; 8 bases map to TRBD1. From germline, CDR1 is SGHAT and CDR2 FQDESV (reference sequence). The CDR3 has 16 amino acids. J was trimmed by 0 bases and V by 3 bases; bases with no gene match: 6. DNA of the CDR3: TGTGCCAGCAGCTTCGGACAGGGCGCGTACCAAGAGACCCAGTACTTC. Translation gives CASSFGQGAYQETQYF.

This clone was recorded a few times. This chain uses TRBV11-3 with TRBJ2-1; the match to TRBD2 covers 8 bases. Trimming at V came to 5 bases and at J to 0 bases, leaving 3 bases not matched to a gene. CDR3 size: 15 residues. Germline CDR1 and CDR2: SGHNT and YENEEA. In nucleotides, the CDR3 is TGTGCCAGCAGCCGGAGCGGGAGCTCCTACAATGAGCAGTTCTTC. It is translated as CASSRSGSSYNEQFF.

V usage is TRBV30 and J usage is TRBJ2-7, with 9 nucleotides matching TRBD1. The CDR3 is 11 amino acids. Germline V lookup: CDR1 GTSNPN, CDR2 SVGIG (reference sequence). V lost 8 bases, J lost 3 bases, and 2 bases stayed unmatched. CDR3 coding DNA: TGTGCCGGGACAGGGATCTACGAGCAGTACTTC. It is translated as CAGTGIYEQYF. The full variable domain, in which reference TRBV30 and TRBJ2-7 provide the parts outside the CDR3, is SQTIHQWPATLVQPVGSPLSLECTVEGTSNPNLYWYRQAAGRGLQLLFYSVGIGQISSEVPQNLSASRPQDRQFILSSKKLLLSDSGFYLCAGTGIYEQYFGPGTRLTVT.

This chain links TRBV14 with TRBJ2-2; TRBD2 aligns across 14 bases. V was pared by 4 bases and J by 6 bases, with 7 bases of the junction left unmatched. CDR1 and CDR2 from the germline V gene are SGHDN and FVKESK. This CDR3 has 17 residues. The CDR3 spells CASSPGLAGVRAGELFF. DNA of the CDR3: TGTGCCAGCAGCCCGGGACTAGCGGGAGTAAGGGCCGGGGAGCTGTTTTTT.

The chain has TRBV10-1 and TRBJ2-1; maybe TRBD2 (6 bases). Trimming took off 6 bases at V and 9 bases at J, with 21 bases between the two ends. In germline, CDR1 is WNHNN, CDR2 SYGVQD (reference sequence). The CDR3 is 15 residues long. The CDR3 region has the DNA TGCGCCAGCAGCCACGGGGACTCTCGTTTTGGTGAGCAGTTCTTC. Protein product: CASSHGDSRFGEQFF.

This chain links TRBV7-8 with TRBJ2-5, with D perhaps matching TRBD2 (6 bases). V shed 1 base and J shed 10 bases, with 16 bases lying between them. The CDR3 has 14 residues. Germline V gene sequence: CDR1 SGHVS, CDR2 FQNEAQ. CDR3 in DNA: TGTGCCAGCAGCTTAGGAGGGTACCGGAGGGACCAGTACTTC. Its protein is CASSLGGYRRDQYF.

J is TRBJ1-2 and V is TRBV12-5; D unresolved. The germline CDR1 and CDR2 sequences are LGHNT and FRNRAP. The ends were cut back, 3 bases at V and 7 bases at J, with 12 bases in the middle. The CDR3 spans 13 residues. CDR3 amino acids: CASGFDWDIGYTF. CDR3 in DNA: TGTGCTAGTGGTTTCGACTGGGATATTGGCTACACCTTC.

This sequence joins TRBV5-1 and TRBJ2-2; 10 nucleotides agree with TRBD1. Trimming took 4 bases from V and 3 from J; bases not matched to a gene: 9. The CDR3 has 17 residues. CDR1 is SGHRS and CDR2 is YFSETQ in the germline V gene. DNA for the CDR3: TGCGCCAGCAGCGGGACAGGGGCTTCCTACTACACCGGGGAGCTGTTTTTT. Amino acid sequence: CASSGTGASYYTGELFF.